The rows below give T cell receptor beta chains drawn from one sample of a study of T cells after posttransplantation cyclophosphamide. Data came from immunoSEQ multiplex PCR; TCRdb stores just in-frame clones and leaves some out. The sample holds around 16,000 clones, about four fifths seen once. Source: PBMCs, taken roughly 57 weeks after allogeneic stem cell transplant with calcineurin inhibitor and methotrexate. These receptor sequences come from a young adult male patient who received an allogeneic stem cell transplant from a related donor, was CMV-positive, and had no GVHD. Some T cells here may be from the graft donor. Each CDR3 is given with its conserved first and last residue. The order of the fields is V gene, clone size, J gene, CDR3 length, D gene, CDR3 protein, CDR3 DNA. A D gene is named only where the DNA matches it firmly. Clone size is shown for a subset of rows, as once, few, many or a class of expanded clone.

TRBV10-2	-	TRBJ1-5	17	TRBD1	CASSRTGDHGSNQPQHF	TGCGCCAGCAGTCGGACAGGGGATCATGGTAGCAATCAGCCCCAGCATTTT
TRBV10-1	-	TRBJ2-3	13	-	CASRASGADTQYF	TGCGCCAGCAGAGCCTCGGGGGCAGATACGCAGTATTTT
TRBV19	once	TRBJ2-4	15	TRBD2	CASSILAGGKNIQYF	TGTGCCAGTAGTATACTAGCGGGGGGTAAAAACATTCAGTACTTC
TRBV30	few	TRBJ1-2	12	-	CAWKGDNYGYTF	TGTGCCTGGAAGGGAGATAACTATGGCTACACCTTC
TRBV2	-	TRBJ2-7	14	TRBD2	CASSRAGGPYEQYF	TGTGCCAGCAGTCGAGCGGGAGGCCCCTACGAGCAGTACTTC
TRBV29-1	-	TRBJ1-2	11	TRBD1	CSAQGADGYTF	TGCAGCGCTCAGGGGGCAGATGGCTACACCTTC
TRBV4-1	-	TRBJ2-7	14	-	CASSLRRGGDEQYF	TGCGCCAGCAGCCTCCGGAGGGGCGGCGACGAGCAGTACTTC
TRBV20-1	-	TRBJ2-7	11	-	CSATNRVEQYF	TGCAGTGCAACTAACAGGGTCGAGCAGTACTTC
TRBV5-1	-	TRBJ2-1	15	TRBD2	CASHGLAGLWDEQFF	TGCGCCAGCCACGGACTAGCGGGATTGTGGGATGAGCAGTTCTTC
TRBV14	-	TRBJ2-7	15	-	CASSQVAALQGEQYF	TGTGCCAGCAGCCAAGTTGCAGCCCTTCAGGGCGAGCAGTACTTC
TRBV5-4	-	TRBJ2-1	12	-	CASSRELSEQFF	TGTGCCAGCAGCCGGGAATTAAGTGAGCAGTTCTTC